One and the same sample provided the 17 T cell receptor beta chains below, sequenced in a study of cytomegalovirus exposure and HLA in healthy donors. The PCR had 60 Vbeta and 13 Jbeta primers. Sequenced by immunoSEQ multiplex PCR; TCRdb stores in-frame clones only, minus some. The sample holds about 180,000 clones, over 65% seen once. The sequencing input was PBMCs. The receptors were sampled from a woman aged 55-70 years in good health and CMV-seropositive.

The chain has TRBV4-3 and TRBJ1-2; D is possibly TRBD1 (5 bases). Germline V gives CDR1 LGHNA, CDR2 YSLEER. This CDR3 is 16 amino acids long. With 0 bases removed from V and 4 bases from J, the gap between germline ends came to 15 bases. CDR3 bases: TGCGCCAGCAGCCAAGAAGGGGTCGGGCGGGGCTATGGCTACACCTTC. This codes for CASSQEGVGRGYGYTF.

In nucleotides, the CDR3 is TGTGCCAGCAGCCCCTTGAACGAGCAGTACTTC. Residues: CASSPLNEQYF. This chain joins TRBV7-8 and TRBJ2-5; D call uncertain. Near its end, the DNA agrees better with TRBJ2-7, so the J call may be wrong. The CDR3 is 11 amino acids. Per germline, CDR1 SGHVS and CDR2 FQNEAQ.

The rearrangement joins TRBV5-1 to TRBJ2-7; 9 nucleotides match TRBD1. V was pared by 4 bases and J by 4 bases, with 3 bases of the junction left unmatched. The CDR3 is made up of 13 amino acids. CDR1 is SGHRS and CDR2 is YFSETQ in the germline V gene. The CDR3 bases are TGCGCCAGCAGCCACGGACAGGGGTACGAGCAGTACTTC. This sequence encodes CASSHGQGYEQYF.

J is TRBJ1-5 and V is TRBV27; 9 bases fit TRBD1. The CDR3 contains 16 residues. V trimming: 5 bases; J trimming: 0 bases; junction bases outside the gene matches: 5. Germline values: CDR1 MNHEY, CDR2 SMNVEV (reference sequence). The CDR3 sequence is CASSPTTGGSNQPQHF. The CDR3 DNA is TGTGCCAGCAGTCCAACGACAGGGGGTAGCAATCAGCCCCAGCATTTT.

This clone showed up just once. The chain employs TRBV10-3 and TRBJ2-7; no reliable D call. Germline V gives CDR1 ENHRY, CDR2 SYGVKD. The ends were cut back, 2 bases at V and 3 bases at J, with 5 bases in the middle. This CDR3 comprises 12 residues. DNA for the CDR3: TGTGCCATCAGTGAGCGTAGCTACGAGCAGTACTTC. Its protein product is CAISERSYEQYF.

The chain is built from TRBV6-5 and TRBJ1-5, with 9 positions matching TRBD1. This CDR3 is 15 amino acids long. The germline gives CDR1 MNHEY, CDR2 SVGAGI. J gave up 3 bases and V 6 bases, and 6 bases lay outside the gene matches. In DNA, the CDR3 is TGTGCCAGCAGCCACGGGACAGGGATCAATCAGCCCCAGCATTTT. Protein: CASSHGTGINQPQHF.

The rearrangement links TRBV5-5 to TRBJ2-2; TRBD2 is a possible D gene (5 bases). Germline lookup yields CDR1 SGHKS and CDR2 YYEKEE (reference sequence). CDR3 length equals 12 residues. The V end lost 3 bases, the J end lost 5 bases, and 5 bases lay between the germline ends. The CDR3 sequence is CASSSGTGELFF. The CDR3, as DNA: TGTGCCAGCAGCTCGGGGACCGGGGAGCTGTTTTTT.

The CDR3 spells CASSVIAGTYNEQFF. The CDR3, as DNA: TGTGCCAGCAGCGTGATAGCGGGAACCTACAATGAGCAGTTCTTC. This sequence joins TRBV7-3 and TRBJ2-1, with 8 bases fitting TRBD2. Trimming took 5 bases from V and 2 from J; bases not matched to a gene: 5. The CDR3 loop spans 15 amino acids. Germline V lookup: CDR1 SGHTA, CDR2 FQGTGA.

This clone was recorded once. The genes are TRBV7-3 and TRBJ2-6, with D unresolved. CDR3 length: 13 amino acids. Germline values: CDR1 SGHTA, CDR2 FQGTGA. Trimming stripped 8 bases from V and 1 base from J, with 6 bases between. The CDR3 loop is CASGSSGANVLTF. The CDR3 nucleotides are TGTGCCAGCGGCAGTTCTGGGGCCAACGTCCTGACTTTC.

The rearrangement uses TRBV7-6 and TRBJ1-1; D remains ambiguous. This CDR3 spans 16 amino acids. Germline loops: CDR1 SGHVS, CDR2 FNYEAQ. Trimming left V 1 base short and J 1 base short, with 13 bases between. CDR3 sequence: CASSLGPPGGNTEAFF. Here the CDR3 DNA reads TGTGCCAGCAGCTTAGGCCCCCCCGGAGGGAACACTGAAGCTTTCTTT.

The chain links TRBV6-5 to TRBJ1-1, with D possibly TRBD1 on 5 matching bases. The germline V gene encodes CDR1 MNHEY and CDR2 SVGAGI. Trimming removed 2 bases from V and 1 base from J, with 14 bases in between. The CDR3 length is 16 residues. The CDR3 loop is CASSYGRWQGNTEAFF. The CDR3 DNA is TGTGCCAGCAGTTACGGTCGCTGGCAGGGGAACACTGAAGCTTTCTTT.

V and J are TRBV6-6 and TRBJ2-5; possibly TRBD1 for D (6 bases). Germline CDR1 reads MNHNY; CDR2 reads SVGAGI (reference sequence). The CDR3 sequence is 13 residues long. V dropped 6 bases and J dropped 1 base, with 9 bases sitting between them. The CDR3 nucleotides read TGTGCCAGCAGCGGACAGCCCCAAGAGACCCAGTACTTC. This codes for CASSGQPQETQYF.

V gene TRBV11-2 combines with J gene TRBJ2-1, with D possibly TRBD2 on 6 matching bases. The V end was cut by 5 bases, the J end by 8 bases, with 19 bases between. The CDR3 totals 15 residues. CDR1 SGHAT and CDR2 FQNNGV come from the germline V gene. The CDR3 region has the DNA TGTGCCAGCAGCCGACTCGGGACTGGGCTTTATGAGCAGTTCTTC. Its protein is CASSRLGTGLYEQFF. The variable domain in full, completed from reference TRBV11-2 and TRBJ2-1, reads EAGVAQSPRYKIIEKRQSVAFWCNPISGHATLYWYQQILGQGPKLLIQFQNNGVVDDSQLPKDRFSAERLKGVDSTLKIQPAKLEDSAVYLCASSRLGTGLYEQFFGPGTRLTVL.

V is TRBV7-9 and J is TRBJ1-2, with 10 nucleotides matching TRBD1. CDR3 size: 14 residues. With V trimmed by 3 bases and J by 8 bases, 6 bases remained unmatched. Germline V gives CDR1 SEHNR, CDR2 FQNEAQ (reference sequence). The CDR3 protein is CASSFVTGGWGYTF. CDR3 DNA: TGTGCCAGCAGCTTCGTGACAGGGGGCTGGGGCTACACCTTC.

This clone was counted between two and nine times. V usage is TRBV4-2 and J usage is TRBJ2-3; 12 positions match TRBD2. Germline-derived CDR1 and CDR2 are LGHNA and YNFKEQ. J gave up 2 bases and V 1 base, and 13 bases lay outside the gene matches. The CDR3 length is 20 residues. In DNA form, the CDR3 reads TGTGCCAGCAGCCAAGGAGGGGGGACTAGCGGGTTCAGAATCACAGATACGCAGTATTTT. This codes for CASSQGGGTSGFRITDTQYF.

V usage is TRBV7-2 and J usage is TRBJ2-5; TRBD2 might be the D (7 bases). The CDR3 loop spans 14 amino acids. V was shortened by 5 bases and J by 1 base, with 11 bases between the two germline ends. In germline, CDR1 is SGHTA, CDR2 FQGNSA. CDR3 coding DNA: TGTGCCAGCAGCCGCGGGGGCGTCCAAGAGACCCAGTACTTC. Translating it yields CASSRGGVQETQYF.

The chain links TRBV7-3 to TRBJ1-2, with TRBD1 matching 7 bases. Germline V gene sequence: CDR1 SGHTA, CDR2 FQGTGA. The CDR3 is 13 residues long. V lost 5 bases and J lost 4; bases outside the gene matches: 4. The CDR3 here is CASSLGQFYGYTF. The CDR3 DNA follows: TGTGCCAGCAGCCTGGGACAGTTCTATGGCTACACCTTC.